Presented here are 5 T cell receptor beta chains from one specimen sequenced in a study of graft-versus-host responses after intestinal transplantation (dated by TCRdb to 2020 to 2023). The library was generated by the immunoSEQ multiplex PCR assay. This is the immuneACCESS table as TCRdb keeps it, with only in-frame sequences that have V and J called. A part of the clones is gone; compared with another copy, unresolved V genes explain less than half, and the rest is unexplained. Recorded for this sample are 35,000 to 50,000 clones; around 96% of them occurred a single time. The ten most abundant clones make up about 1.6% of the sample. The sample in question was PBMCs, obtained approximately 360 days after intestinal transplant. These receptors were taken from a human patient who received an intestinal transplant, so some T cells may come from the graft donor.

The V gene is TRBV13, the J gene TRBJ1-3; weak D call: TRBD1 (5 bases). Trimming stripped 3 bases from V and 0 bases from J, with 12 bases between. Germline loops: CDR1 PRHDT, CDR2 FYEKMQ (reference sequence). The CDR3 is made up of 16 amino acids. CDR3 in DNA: TGTGCCAGCAGCTTTCTGGGGCCTGACTCTGGAAACACCATATATTTT. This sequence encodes CASSFLGPDSGNTIYF.

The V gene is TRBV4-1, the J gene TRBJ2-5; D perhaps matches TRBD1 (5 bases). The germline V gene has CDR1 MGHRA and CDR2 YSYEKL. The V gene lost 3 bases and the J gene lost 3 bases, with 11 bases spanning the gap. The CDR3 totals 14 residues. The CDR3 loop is CASSHGFREETQYF. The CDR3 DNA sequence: TGCGCCAGCAGCCACGGGTTCAGGGAAGAGACCCAGTACTTC.

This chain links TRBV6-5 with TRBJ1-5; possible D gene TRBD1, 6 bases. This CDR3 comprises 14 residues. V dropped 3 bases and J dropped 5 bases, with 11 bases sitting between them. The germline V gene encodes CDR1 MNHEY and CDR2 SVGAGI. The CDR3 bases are TGTGCCAGCAGTTATAACAGGGCCCATCAGCCCCAGCATTTT. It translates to CASSYNRAHQPQHF.

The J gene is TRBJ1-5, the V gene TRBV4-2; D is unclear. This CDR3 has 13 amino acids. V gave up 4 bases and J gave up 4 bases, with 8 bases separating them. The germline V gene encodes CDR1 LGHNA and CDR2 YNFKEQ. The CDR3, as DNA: TGTGCCAGCAGCCGAGACGGTAATCAGCCCCAGCATTTT. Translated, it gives CASSRDGNQPQHF.

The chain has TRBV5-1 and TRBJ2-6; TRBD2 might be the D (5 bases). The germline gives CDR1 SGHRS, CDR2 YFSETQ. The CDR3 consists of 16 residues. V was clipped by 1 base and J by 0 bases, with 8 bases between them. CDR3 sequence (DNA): TGCGCCAGCAGCTTGTACAGCGGCTCTGGGGCCAACGTCCTGACTTTC. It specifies CASSLYSGSGANVLTF. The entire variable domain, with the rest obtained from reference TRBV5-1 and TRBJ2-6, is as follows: KAGVTQTPRYLIKTRGQQVTLSCSPISGHRSVSWYQQTPGQGLQFLFEYFSETQRNKGNFPGRFSGRQFSNSRSEMNVSTLELGDSALYLCASSLYSGSGANVLTFGAGSRLTVL.